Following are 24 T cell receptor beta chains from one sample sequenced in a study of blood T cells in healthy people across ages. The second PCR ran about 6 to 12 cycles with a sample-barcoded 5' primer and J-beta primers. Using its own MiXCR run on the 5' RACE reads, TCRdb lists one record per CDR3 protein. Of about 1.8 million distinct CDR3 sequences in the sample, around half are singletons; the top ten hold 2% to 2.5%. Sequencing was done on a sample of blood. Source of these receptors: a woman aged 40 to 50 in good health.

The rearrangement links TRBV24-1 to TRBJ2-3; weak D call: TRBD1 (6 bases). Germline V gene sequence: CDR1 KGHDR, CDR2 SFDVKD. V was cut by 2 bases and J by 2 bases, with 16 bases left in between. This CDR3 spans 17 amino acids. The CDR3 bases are TGTGCCACCAGTGATTATCCGTCTGGGGGCTTCACAGATACGCAGTATTTT. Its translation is CATSDYPSGGFTDTQYF.

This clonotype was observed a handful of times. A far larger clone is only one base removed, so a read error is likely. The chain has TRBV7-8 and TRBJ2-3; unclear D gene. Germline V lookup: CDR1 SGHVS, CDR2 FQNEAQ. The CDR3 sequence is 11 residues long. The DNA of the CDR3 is TGTGCCAGCAGCTTCACAAATACGCAGTATTTT. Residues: CASSFTNTQYF.

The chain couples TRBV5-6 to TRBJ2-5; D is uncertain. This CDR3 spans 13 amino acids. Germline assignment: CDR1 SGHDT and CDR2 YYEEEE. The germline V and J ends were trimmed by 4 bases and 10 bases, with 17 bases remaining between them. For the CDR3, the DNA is TGTGCCAGCAGCCCGGGCGGAGTAGTTATCCAGTACTTC. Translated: CASSPGGVVIQYF.

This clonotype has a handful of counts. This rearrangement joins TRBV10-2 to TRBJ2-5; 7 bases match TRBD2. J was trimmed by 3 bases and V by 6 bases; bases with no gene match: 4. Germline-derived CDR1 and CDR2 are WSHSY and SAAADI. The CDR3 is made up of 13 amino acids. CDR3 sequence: CASRWGGEETQYF. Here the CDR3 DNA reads TGCGCCAGCAGGTGGGGAGGGGAAGAGACCCAGTACTTC.

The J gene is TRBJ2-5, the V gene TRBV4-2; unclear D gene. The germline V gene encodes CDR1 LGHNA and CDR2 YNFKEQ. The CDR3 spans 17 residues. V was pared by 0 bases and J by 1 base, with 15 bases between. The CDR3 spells CASSQELPRAVQETQYF. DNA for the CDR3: TGTGCCAGCAGCCAAGAACTCCCCAGAGCCGTCCAAGAGACCCAGTACTTC.

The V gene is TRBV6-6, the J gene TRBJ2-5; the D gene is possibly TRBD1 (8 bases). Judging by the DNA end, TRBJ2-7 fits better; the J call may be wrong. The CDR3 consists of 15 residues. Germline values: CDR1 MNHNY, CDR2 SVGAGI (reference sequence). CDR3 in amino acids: CASSLTGGGSYEQYF. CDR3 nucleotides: TGTGCCAGCAGCCTTACAGGGGGGGGTTCTTACGAGCAGTACTTC.

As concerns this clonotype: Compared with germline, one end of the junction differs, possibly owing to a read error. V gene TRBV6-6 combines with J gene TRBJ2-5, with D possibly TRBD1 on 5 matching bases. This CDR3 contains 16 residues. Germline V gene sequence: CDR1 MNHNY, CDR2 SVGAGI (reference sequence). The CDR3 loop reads CANSPLVGAVQETQYF. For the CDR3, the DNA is TGTGCCAACAGTCCTCTGGTTGGGGCCGTACAAGAGACCCAGTACTTC.

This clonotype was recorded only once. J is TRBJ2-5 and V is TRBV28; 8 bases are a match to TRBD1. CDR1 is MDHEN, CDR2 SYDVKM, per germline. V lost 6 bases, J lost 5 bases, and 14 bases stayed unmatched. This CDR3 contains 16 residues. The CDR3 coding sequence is TGTGCCAGCAGGTTTAGGTCAGGGGGCTTAAGGGAGACCCAGTACTTC. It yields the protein CASRFRSGGLRETQYF.

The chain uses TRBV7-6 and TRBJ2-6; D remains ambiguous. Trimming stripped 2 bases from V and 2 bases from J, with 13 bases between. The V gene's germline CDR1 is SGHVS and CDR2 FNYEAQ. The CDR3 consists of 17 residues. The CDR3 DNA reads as TGTGCCAGCAGCTTACCAGGCCTCCGGACTGGGGCCAACGTCCTGACTTTC. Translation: CASSLPGLRTGANVLTF.

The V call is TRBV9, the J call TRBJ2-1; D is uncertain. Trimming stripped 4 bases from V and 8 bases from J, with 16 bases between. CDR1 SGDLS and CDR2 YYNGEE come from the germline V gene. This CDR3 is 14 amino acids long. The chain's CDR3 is CASSLQPGRDEQFF. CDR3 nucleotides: TGTGCCAGCAGCCTACAACCCGGTAGGGATGAGCAGTTCTTC.

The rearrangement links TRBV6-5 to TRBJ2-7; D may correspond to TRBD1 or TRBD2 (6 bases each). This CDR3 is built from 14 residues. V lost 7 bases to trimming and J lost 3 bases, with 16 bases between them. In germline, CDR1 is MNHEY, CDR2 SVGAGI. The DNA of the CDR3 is TGTGCCAGCACCCCCGGAGGGGGGCACTACGAGCAGTACTTC. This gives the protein CASTPGGGHYEQYF.

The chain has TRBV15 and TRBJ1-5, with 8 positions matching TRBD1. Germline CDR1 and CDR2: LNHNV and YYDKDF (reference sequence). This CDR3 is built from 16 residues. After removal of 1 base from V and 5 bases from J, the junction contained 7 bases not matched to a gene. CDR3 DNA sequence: TGTGCCACCAGCAGAGGAGACAGGGGATCCTATCAGCCCCAGCATTTT. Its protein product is CATSRGDRGSYQPQHF.

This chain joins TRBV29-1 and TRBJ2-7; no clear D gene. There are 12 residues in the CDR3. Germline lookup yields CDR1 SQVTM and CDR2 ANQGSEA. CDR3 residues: CGALTESYEQYF. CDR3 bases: TGCGGCGCCCTTACAGAGAGCTACGAGCAGTACTTC.

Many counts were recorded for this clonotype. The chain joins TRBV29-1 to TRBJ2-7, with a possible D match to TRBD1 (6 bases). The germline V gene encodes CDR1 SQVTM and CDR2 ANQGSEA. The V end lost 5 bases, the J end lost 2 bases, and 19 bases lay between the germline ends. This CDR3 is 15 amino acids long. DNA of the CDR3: TGCAGCGTTTCCTCGTATCCGGGACATCCCTACGAGCAGTACTTC. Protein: CSVSSYPGHPYEQYF.

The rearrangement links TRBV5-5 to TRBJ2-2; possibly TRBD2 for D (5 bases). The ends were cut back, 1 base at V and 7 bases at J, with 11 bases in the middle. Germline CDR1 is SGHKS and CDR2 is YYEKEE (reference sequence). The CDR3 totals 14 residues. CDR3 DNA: TGTGCCAGCAGCTTGACCGGACTGTTCGGGGAGCTGTTTTTT. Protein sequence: CASSLTGLFGELFF.

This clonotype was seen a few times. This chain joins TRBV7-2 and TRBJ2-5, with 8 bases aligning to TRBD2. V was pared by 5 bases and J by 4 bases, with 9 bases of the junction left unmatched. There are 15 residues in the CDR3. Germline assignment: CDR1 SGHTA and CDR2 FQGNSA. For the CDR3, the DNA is TGTGCCAGCAGCGCCGCGGGGGGAGGGCGAGAGACCCAGTACTTC. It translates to CASSAAGGGRETQYF.

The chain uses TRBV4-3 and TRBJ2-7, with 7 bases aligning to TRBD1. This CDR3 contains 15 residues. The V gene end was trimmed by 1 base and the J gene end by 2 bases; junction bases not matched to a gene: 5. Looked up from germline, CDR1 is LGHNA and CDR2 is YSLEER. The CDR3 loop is CASSQATGSPYEQYF. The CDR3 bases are TGCGCCAGCAGCCAAGCGACAGGGAGCCCCTACGAGCAGTACTTC.

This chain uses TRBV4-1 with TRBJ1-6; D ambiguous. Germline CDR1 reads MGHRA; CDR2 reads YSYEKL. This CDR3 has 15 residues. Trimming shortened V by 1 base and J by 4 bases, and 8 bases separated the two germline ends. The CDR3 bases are TGCGCCAGCAGCCAAGTTGAGGGTTATAATTCACCCCTCCACTTT. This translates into CASSQVEGYNSPLHF.

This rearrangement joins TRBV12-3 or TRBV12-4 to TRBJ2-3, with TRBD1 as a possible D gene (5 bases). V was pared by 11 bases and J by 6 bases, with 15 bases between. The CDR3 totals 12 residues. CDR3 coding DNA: TGTGCCGCCAACCAGGGTGGGGATACGCAGTATTTT. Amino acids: CAANQGGDTQYF.

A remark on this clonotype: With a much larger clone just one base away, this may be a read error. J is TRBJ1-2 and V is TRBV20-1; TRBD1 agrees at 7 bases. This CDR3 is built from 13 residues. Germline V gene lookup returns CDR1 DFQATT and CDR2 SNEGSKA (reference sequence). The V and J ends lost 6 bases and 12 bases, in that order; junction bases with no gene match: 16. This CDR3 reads CSAPSWQGGSDTF. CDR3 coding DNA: TGCAGTGCCCCGAGTTGGCAGGGGGGATCGGACACCTTC.

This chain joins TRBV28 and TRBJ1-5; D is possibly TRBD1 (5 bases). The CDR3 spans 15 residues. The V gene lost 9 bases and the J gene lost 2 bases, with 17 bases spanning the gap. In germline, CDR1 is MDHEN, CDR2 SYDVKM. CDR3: CASWETGAGNQPQHF. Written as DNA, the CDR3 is TGTGCCAGTTGGGAGACCGGGGCGGGCAATCAGCCCCAGCATTTT.

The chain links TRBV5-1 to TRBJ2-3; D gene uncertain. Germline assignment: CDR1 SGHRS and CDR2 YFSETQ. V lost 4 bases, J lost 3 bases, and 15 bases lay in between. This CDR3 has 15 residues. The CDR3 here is CASSAPRPRTDTQYF. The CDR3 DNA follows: TGCGCCAGCAGCGCCCCTAGGCCTCGGACAGATACGCAGTATTTT.

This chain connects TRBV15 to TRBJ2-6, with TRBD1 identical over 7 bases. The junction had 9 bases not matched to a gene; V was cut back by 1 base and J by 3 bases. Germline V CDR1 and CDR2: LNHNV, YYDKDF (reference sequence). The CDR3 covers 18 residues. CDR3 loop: CATSRAVGGAVGANVLTF. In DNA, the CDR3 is TGTGCCACCAGCAGAGCTGTAGGGGGCGCGGTTGGGGCCAACGTCCTGACTTTC.

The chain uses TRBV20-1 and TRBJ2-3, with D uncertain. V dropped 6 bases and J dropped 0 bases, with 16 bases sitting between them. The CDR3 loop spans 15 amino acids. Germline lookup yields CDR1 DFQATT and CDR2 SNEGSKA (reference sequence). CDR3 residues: CSAKKGSVSTDTQYF. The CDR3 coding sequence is TGCAGTGCCAAGAAGGGATCCGTAAGCACAGATACGCAGTATTTT.